These 24 T cell receptor beta chains were sequenced from one sample in a study of cytomegalovirus exposure and HLA in healthy donors. Amplification used 60 Vbeta primers and 13 Jbeta primers. Clones were sequenced by immunoSEQ multiplex PCR, and TCRdb holds only the in-frame ones, with some missing. The data hold some 87,000 clones, with under 85% observed a single time. Sequencing used PBMCs. The source is a man over 45 in good health and CMV-seropositive.

The chain combines TRBV9 with TRBJ2-2; maybe TRBD2 (6 bases). The CDR3 runs to 15 residues. Trimming took off 6 bases at V and 0 bases at J, with 12 bases between the two ends. Looked up from germline, CDR1 is SGDLS and CDR2 is YYNGEE. CDR3 loop: CASKEGLTNTGELFF. CDR3 in DNA: TGTGCCAGCAAGGAGGGGTTGACGAACACCGGGGAGCTGTTTTTT.

The sample holds a few counts of this clone. The J gene is TRBJ2-2, the V gene TRBV5-1; TRBD1 might be the D (5 bases). This CDR3 has 15 residues. With 4 bases removed from V and 7 bases from J, the gap between germline ends came to 17 bases. Germline CDR1 SGHRS, CDR2 YFSETQ. The CDR3 coding sequence is TGCGCCAGCAGCACGAGACAGTTTATTAACGGGGAGCTGTTTTTT. Its protein is CASSTRQFINGELFF.

This rearrangement joins TRBV25-1 to TRBJ1-6; 7 bases match TRBD1. The V gene end was trimmed by 5 bases and the J gene end by 6 bases; junction bases not matched to a gene: 7. In germline, CDR1 is MGHDK, CDR2 SYGVNS. CDR3 length: 15 residues. The CDR3 DNA reads as TGTGCCAGCAGTACCCCGGGACAGAGTAATTCACCCCTCCACTTT. Its protein product is CASSTPGQSNSPLHF.

This sequence joins TRBV6-4 and TRBJ1-2; D perhaps matches TRBD1 (6 bases). CDR3 length equals 15 residues. Trimming cost V 6 bases and J 3 bases, with 17 bases left between them. Germline values: CDR1 MRHNA, CDR2 SNTAGT. CDR3 residues: CASRPSRQADYGYTF. The CDR3 nucleotides read TGTGCCAGCAGACCCTCGCGACAGGCTGACTATGGCTACACCTTC.

CDR3 sequence (DNA): TGTGCCAGCAGCACAAAAAGCGACAGGGCAGGCTCTGGAAACACCATATATTTT. Its protein is CASSTKSDRAGSGNTIYF. The V gene is TRBV21-1, the J gene TRBJ1-3; the table names TRBD1, a call not compared with the DNA. TRBV21-1 is shown as a pseudogene. The CDR3 runs to 18 residues.

In this sample, this clone turned up a few times. CDR3 sequence reads: CASGSPFTGDYGYTF. The CDR3 DNA reads TGTGCCAGCGGATCCCCTTTTACAGGGGACTATGGCTACACCTTC. The chain has TRBV7-2 and TRBJ1-2; 7 bases are a match to TRBD1. The length of the CDR3 is 15 residues. CDR1 is SGHTA and CDR2 is FQGNSA in the germline V gene. The V segment lost 8 bases and the J segment 3 bases; nucleotides outside the gene matches: 12.

The chain uses TRBV4-3 and TRBJ1-2, with D uncertain. The CDR3 length is 14 residues. Trimming took off 1 base at V and 1 base at J, with 7 bases between the two ends. The germline V gene has CDR1 LGHNA and CDR2 YSLEER. The CDR3 sequence: CASSQAISNYGYTF. The CDR3 nucleotides read TGCGCCAGCAGCCAAGCTATAAGTAACTATGGCTACACCTTC.

V usage is TRBV9 and J usage is TRBJ1-2; the D is unclear. The V end was cut by 5 bases, the J end by 6 bases, with 11 bases between. CDR3 length: 12 residues. The germline V gene has CDR1 SGDLS and CDR2 YYNGEE. DNA for the CDR3: TGTGCCAGCAGGCATGGCTCTCATGGCTACACCTTC. Its protein product is CASRHGSHGYTF.

The rearrangement links TRBV7-2 to TRBJ2-4; D might be TRBD2 (6 bases). The CDR3 has 15 residues. Per germline, CDR1 SGHTA and CDR2 FQGNSA. V lost 1 base and J 1 base, leaving 8 bases between the germline ends. The CDR3 loop is CASSLGRDAKNIQYF. The CDR3 DNA sequence: TGTGCCAGCAGCTTAGGGAGGGATGCCAAAAACATTCAGTACTTC.

J is TRBJ1-3 and V is TRBV4-2, with a tentative D call TRBD1 (5 bases). The CDR3 sequence is 19 residues long. V gave up 0 bases and J gave up 0 bases, with 18 bases separating them. CDR1 is LGHNA and CDR2 is YNFKEQ in the germline V gene. The CDR3 DNA follows: TGTGCCAGCAGCCAAGAGGCAGGGTTTCGAACCCGCTCTGGAAACACCATATATTTT. Translation gives CASSQEAGFRTRSGNTIYF.

The V and J genes are TRBV7-2 and TRBJ2-5; possibly TRBD2 for D (6 bases). Trimming took off 3 bases at V and 5 bases at J, with 19 bases between the two ends. Germline CDR1 is SGHTA and CDR2 is FQGNSA. CDR3 size: 16 residues. In DNA form, the CDR3 reads TGTGCCAGCAGCTTTGGAGGCCTAAGCGGGTTGGAGACCCAGTACTTC. This gives the protein CASSFGGLSGLETQYF.

The gene calls are TRBV2 and TRBJ1-2, with D unresolved. CDR1 is SNHLY and CDR2 is FYNNEI in the germline V gene. This CDR3 is 14 amino acids long. V was trimmed by 4 bases and J by 7 bases, leaving 16 bases between them. CDR3 sequence (DNA): TGTGCCAGCAGTGCCTTAGTGTCAAATCCTGGCTACACCTTC. Its protein is CASSALVSNPGYTF.

This clone came up once. CDR3 DNA sequence: TGTGCCAGCAGCCCAGGGGTACCCCGGGGCTACACCTTC. Translation: CASSPGVPRGYTF. The chain is built from TRBV11-1 and TRBJ1-2; D perhaps matches TRBD1 (6 bases). The CDR3 contains 13 residues. Trimming removed 5 bases at V and 8 bases at J, with 15 bases between. Germline V gives CDR1 SGHAT, CDR2 FQDESV (reference sequence). Combining the CDR3 with reference TRBV11-1 and TRBJ1-2 gives the whole variable domain EAEVAQSPRYKITEKSQAVAFWCDPISGHATLYWYRQILGQGPELLVQFQDESVVDDSQLPKDRFSAERLKGVDSTLKIQPAELGDSAMYLCASSPGVPRGYTFGSGTRLTVV.

The chain joins TRBV15 to TRBJ1-2; D is perhaps TRBD1 (6 bases). The CDR3 covers 16 residues. From germline, CDR1 is LNHNV and CDR2 YYDKDF (reference sequence). Trimming shortened V by 0 bases and J by 7 bases, and 18 bases separated the two germline ends. The CDR3 nucleotides are TGTGCCACCAGCAGAGATATAATTGGAGGGGGGGGTGGCTACACCTTC. Amino acids: CATSRDIIGGGGGYTF.

The CDR3 DNA reads TGCGCCAGCAGCACCGGGACAGGAGTTCACGATGGCTACACCTTC. The encoded protein is CASSTGTGVHDGYTF. V is TRBV5-1 and J is TRBJ1-2; 8 bases fit TRBD1. The length of the CDR3 is 15 residues. V lost 4 bases, J lost 6 bases, and 11 bases stayed unmatched. Per the germline V gene, CDR1 is SGHRS and CDR2 is YFSETQ.

The genes are TRBV9 and TRBJ2-5; a possible D gene is TRBD1 (6 bases). Germline V gene data show CDR1 as SGDLS and CDR2 as YYNGEE. The CDR3 totals 15 residues. The V gene lost 4 bases and the J gene lost 4 bases, with 17 bases spanning the gap. CDR3 region: CASSSTSGVSETQYF. Here the CDR3 DNA reads TGTGCCAGCAGCTCCACATCAGGGGTTTCAGAGACCCAGTACTTC.

Points on this clone: The germline gene is not matched at one end of the junction; a read error may be the cause. This chain links TRBV18 with TRBJ1-5, with 9 bases identical to TRBD1. The CDR3 is 16 amino acids. Germline V gives CDR1 KGHSH, CDR2 LQKENI. The CDR3 sequence: CASSPGQGMSNQPQNF. CDR3 DNA: TGTGCCAGCTCACCAGGACAGGGGATGAGCAATCAGCCCCAGAATTTT.

The rearrangement links TRBV5-1 to TRBJ2-5, with TRBD1 matching over 9 bases. V dropped 4 bases and J dropped 2; count of bases not matched to a gene: 9. The CDR3 contains 16 residues. From germline, CDR1 is SGHRS and CDR2 YFSETQ. CDR3 sequence: CASSAGQGLTQETQYF. CDR3 sequence (DNA): TGCGCCAGCAGCGCAGGACAGGGGCTTACTCAAGAGACCCAGTACTTC.

The chain links TRBV19 to TRBJ1-6; 10 bases map to TRBD1. The CDR3 runs 14 residues. V was clipped by 4 bases and J by 11 bases; unmatched bases: 5. CDR1 is LNHDA and CDR2 is SQIVND in the germline V gene (reference sequence). The DNA of the CDR3 is TGTGCCAGTAGTACGACGGGGACAGGGGCACCCCTCCACTTT. Protein: CASSTTGTGAPLHF.

V and J are TRBV11-1 and TRBJ2-6; 9 bases agree with TRBD1. There are 18 residues in the CDR3. CDR1 and CDR2 (germline): SGHAT, FQDESV (reference sequence). After removal of 5 bases from V and 0 bases from J, the junction contained 8 bases not matched to a gene. CDR3 residues: CASSMRTGAASGANVLTF. The CDR3 nucleotides read TGTGCCAGCAGCATGAGGACAGGGGCCGCCTCTGGGGCCAACGTCCTGACTTTC.

The chain uses TRBV14 and TRBJ2-3, with TRBD2 identical over 10 bases. The CDR3 is made up of 16 amino acids. The V and J ends lost 4 bases and 2 bases, in that order; junction bases with no gene match: 6. Germline V gives CDR1 SGHDN, CDR2 FVKESK. This CDR3 reads CASSPLLAGNTDTQYF. The DNA of the CDR3 is TGTGCCAGCAGCCCCTTACTAGCGGGAAACACAGATACGCAGTATTTT.

This chain links TRBV19 with TRBJ1-1; tentatively, D is TRBD1 (6 bases). CDR1 and CDR2 (germline): LNHDA, SQIVND (reference sequence). CDR3 length: 13 residues. The V end was cut by 8 bases, the J end by 4 bases, with 14 bases between. CDR3: CASGATGLTEAFF. CDR3 nucleotide sequence: TGTGCCAGTGGGGCCACAGGGCTCACTGAAGCTTTCTTT. The complete variable domain, with remaining parts taken from reference TRBV19 and TRBJ1-1, reads DGGITQSPKYLFRKEGQNVTLSCEQNLNHDAMYWYRQDPGQGLRLIYYSQIVNDFQKGDIAEGYSVSREKKESFPLTVTSAQKNPTAFYLCASGATGLTEAFFGQGTRLTVV.

The sample holds a few counts of this clone. In DNA form, the CDR3 reads TGTGCCAGCAGCGCCGGAGGCGGCTACTACGAGCAGTACTTC. Its protein is CASSAGGGYYEQYF. The rearrangement uses TRBV9 and TRBJ2-7, with D maybe TRBD2 (5 bases). The CDR3 extends over 14 amino acids. Trimming cost V 3 bases and J 3 bases, with 13 bases left between them. The germline V gene has CDR1 SGDLS and CDR2 YYNGEE. The full variable domain, with the rest looked up from reference TRBV9 and TRBJ2-7, is DSGVTQTPKHLITATGQRVTLRCSPRSGDLSVYWYQQSLDQGLQFLIQYYNGEERAKGNILERFSAQQFPDLHSELNLSSLELGDSALYFCASSAGGGYYEQYFGPGTRLTVT.

This clone has just a few counts. The chain is built from TRBV9 and TRBJ1-4; no reliable D call. Trimming pared 0 bases from V and 0 bases from J, leaving 3 bases between. This CDR3 contains 14 residues. Germline CDR1 is SGDLS and CDR2 is YYNGEE. CDR3 sequence: CASSVGPTNEKLFF. The CDR3 nucleotides read TGTGCCAGCAGCGTAGGGCCAACTAATGAAAAACTGTTTTTT.